Listed below are T cell receptor beta chains from one sample, sequenced in a study of T cells in Graves' hyperthyroidism and ophthalmopathy. TCRdb reprocessed the multiplex PCR reads via MiXCR and lists one record per CDR3 protein. The table records hundreds of thousands of distinct CDR3 sequences, 15% of them present only once. Sequencing input: blood. The receptors come from a woman in her 30s with Graves' hyperthyroidism. Each CDR3 is given with its conserved first and last residue. D genes are given only for firm matches. Size tells how often a clone was seen (once, few, many) or the class of an expanded clone, and some rows leave it out.

len	d_gene	abundance	v_gene	j_gene	CDR3nt	CDR3aa
15	.	many	TRBV27	TRBJ2-2	TGTGCCAGCAGCCATAGGGGGGTGGTCACCGGGGAGCTGTTTTTT	CASSHRGVVTGELFF
15	TRBD1	many	TRBV18	TRBJ1-1	TGTGCCAGCTCACTTGGACAGGTCATGAACACTGAAGCTTTCTTT	CASSLGQVMNTEAFF
16	.	few	TRBV28	TRBJ2-5	TGTGCCAGCAGTTTTTATACTATTCGGGTCCAAGAGACCCAGTACTTC	CASSFYTIRVQETQYF
15	TRBD2	many	TRBV7-6	TRBJ2-1	TGTGCCAGCAGTCTAACTAGCGGGAGTAGGAATGAGCAGTTCTTC	CASSLTSGSRNEQFF
15	TRBD1	many	TRBV27	TRBJ1-1	TGTGCCAGCAGTCCGCCGGGGACAGGCCACACTGAAGCTTTCTTT	CASSPPGTGHTEAFF
24	TRBD2	few	TRBV19	TRBJ2-1	TGTGCCAGTAGTATTGTGAGAGCTAGCGGGAGATTATGGGAGCGCGGCCTCCGGCGGGATGAGCAGTTCTTC	CASSIVRASGRLWERGLRRDEQFF
14	.	.	TRBV6-2/TRBV6-3	TRBJ2-3	TGTGCCAGCAGTGACGTGGGAGGCACAGATACGCAGTATTTT	CASSDVGGTDTQYF
13	.	many	TRBV7-3	TRBJ1-1	TGTGCCAGCAGCCCGACCGACAGGACCCAAGCTTTCTTT	CASSPTDRTQAFF
17	TRBD2	many	TRBV18	TRBJ2-3	TGTGCCAGCTCACCGGGGACTAGCGGGAGGTCTGGAGATACGCAGTATTTT	CASSPGTSGRSGDTQYF
15	TRBD2	many	TRBV11-2	TRBJ2-3	TGTGCCAGCAGCTTGGGACTAGCACGTACAGATACGCAGTATTTT	CASSLGLARTDTQYF
15	.	many	TRBV7-9	TRBJ2-7	TGTGCCAGCAGCCCAAGGGGTAAACTCCCCTACGAGCAGTACTTC	CASSPRGKLPYEQYF
13	.	many	TRBV12-3/TRBV12-4	TRBJ2-7	TGTGCCAGCAGTTTACGACAGCTCGACGAGCAGTACTTC	CASSLRQLDEQYF
16	TRBD2	few	TRBV20-1	TRBJ2-1	TGCAGTGCTAGGAATCGACTAGCGGAATCCTACAATGAGCAGTTCTTC	CSARNRLAESYNEQFF
12	.	many	TRBV2	TRBJ2-7	TGTGCCAGCAGGGCTGATTTGGGGGAGCAGTACTTC	CASRADLGEQYF
15	.	.	TRBV19	TRBJ2-1	TGTGCCAGTAGTATAGTCAGAATAGCTCGCAATGAGCAGTTCTTC	CASSIVRIARNEQFF
14	TRBD1	.	TRBV5-1	TRBJ2-7	TGCGCCAGCAGCGCGGGACAGGGGGCCGGCGAGCAGTACTTC	CASSAGQGAGEQYF
14	TRBD1	many	TRBV28	TRBJ2-1	TGTGCCAGCTTCACGACAGGGACCTACAATGAGCAGTTCTTC	CASFTTGTYNEQFF
16	.	few	TRBV2	TRBJ2-2	TGTGCCAGCATCCCCAGGGGGGCACAGGACACCGGGGAGCTGTTTTTT	CASIPRGAQDTGELFF
16	TRBD1	few	TRBV6-1	TRBJ2-5	TGTGCCAGCAGTTCTACACTGGGGACAGGCGATGAGACCCAGTACTTC	CASSSTLGTGDETQYF
13	TRBD2	many	TRBV20-1	TRBJ2-7	TGCAGTGCTCGTCTAGCGGGAGTGGGGGAGCAGTACTTC	CSARLAGVGEQYF
15	TRBD1	many	TRBV28	TRBJ2-7	TGTGCCAGCAGTCCCACCGGGACAGGGGGCGAGGAGCAGTACTTC	CASSPTGTGGEEQYF
15	TRBD1	.	TRBV20-1	TRBJ2-5	TGCAGTGCTAGGGGACAGGGAGGTCCGTCCGAGACCCAGTACTTC	CSARGQGGPSETQYF
14	.	.	TRBV12-3/TRBV12-4	TRBJ2-7	TGTGCCAGCACAAATTGGGGTGGATCCTACGAGCAGTACTTC	CASTNWGGSYEQYF
13	.	.	TRBV5-1	TRBJ2-2	TGCGCCATTAATACCGGGAACACCGGGGAGCTGTTTTTT	CAINTGNTGELFF
13	.	many	TRBV20-1	TRBJ2-3	TGCAGTGCAGGGACCCGGAGCACAGATACGCAGTATTTT	CSAGTRSTDTQYF
13	.	many	TRBV11-1	TRBJ2-1	TGTGCCAGCAGCTTTAACGGGCTCAATGAGCAGTTCTTC	CASSFNGLNEQFF
17	.	few	TRBV28	TRBJ1-3	TGTGCCAGCAGTCCTGGGGGTAGAGGGGTCTCTGGAAACACCATATATTTT	CASSPGGRGVSGNTIYF
16	.	.	TRBV29-1	TRBJ1-1	TGCAGCGTCCCGCCGAGAGCTGGGGGCGGGAACACTGAAGCTTTCTTT	CSVPPRAGGGNTEAFF
18	TRBD2	few	TRBV14	TRBJ2-5	TGTGCCAGCAGCCAAGGGAGCCAGGGACTAGCGGGATCTAAGACCCAGTACTTC	CASSQGSQGLAGSKTQYF
16	.	many	TRBV4-1	TRBJ1-6	TGCGCCAGCAGCCAAGAGAGGGTAATGAATAATTCACCCCTCCACTTT	CASSQERVMNNSPLHF
15	TRBD1	.	TRBV6-1	TRBJ2-7	TGTGCCAGCAGTGAACAGGGGGCCCTCTACTACGAGCAGTACTTC	CASSEQGALYYEQYF
15	.	many	TRBV18	TRBJ1-5	TGTGCCAGCTCACCACCCCCGAAACGAGGGCAGCCCCAGCATTTT	CASSPPPKRGQPQHF
14	.	.	TRBV6-1	TRBJ1-2	TGTGCCAGCAGCAACGACATTTATCTCTATGGCTACACCTTC	CASSNDIYLYGYTF
16	.	.	TRBV5-5	TRBJ2-2	TGTGCCAGCAGCTTGGGGCCGGTGCCGGACACCGGGGAGCTGTTTTTT	CASSLGPVPDTGELFF
14	.	few	TRBV20-1	TRBJ2-5	TGCAGTGCTAGAGACCGTAGCGCAGGGGAGACCCAGTACTTC	CSARDRSAGETQYF
13	.	many	TRBV12-3/TRBV12-4	TRBJ2-7	TGTGCCAGCCACCCTCCCGGGGCCTACGAGCAGTACTTC	CASHPPGAYEQYF
13	TRBD2	many	TRBV29-1	TRBJ2-7	TGCAGCGTCGCAGCGGGAGCCACCTACGAGCAGTACTTC	CSVAAGATYEQYF
19	TRBD2	many	TRBV3-1	TRBJ2-5	TGTGCCAGCAGCCAAGATTTCCCGGGACTAGCGGGAGGGCAAGAGACCCAGTACTTC	CASSQDFPGLAGGQETQYF
16	TRBD2	.	TRBV7-9	TRBJ2-7	TGTGCCAGCAGCTTACCGGGGACTAGCGGGGGTTACGAGCAGTACTTC	CASSLPGTSGGYEQYF
14	.	.	TRBV29-1	TRBJ1-2	TGCAGCGTTGAGGGGACGGAGGATAACTATGGCTACACCTTC	CSVEGTEDNYGYTF